This T cell receptor (beta chain) is drawn from a study of vaccination effects on CD4 cells after COVID-19. Note on this clone: Its antigen is still unknown.

Germline V gene lookup returns CDR1 SNHLY and CDR2 FYNNEI. There are 16 residues in the CDR3. Trimming cost V 6 bases and J 0 bases, with 15 bases left between them. Ahead of sequencing, the ViraFEST assay grew antigen-specific CD4+ T cells using viral peptide pools. A roughly ten-day culture period preceded the isolation of CD4+ T cells. As their vaccination, participants received two doses of either BNT162b2 or mRNA-1273. Sequencing used immunoSEQ multiplex PCR; TCRdb keeps in-frame clones, though not all of them. The sample has 65,000 to 75,000 clones, around 70% seen once. This sample comprised CD4+ T cells from PBMCs cultured with HCoV-229E spike peptides, obtained after COVID-19 vaccination. The chain employs TRBV2 and TRBJ2-1, with D possibly being TRBD1 (6 bases). The TCR was taken from a human donor who received a COVID-19 vaccine. The CDR3 coding sequence is TGTGCCAGCAGCCGACAGGTCTTGGGCTCCTACAATGAGCAGTTCTTC. Its protein is CASSRQVLGSYNEQFF.